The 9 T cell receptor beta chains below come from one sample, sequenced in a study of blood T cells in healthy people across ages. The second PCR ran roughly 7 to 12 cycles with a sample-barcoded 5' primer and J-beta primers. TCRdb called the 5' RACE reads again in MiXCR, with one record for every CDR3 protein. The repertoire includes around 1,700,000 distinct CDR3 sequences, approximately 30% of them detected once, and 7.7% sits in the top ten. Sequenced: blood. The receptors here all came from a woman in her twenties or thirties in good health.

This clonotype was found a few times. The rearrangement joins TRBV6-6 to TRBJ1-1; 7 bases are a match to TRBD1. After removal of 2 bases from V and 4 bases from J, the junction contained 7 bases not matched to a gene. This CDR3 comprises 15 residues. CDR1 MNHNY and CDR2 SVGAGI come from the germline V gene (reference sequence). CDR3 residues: CASSYTGAEGTEAFF. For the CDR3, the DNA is TGTGCCAGCAGTTACACAGGGGCAGAGGGCACTGAAGCTTTCTTT.

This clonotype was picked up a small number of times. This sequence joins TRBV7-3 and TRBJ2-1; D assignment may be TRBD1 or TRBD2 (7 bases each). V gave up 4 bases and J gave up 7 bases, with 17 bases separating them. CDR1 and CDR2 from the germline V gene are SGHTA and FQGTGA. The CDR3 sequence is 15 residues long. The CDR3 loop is CASSSTGEGYNEQFF. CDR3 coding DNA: TGTGCCAGCAGCTCCACAGGGGAGGGTTATAATGAGCAGTTCTTC. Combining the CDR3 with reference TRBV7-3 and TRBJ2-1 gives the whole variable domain GAGVSQTPSNKVTEKGKYVELRCDPISGHTALYWYRQSLGQGPEFLIYFQGTGAADDSGLPNDRFFAVRPEGSVSTLKIQRTERGDSAVYLCASSSTGEGYNEQFFGPGTRLTVL.

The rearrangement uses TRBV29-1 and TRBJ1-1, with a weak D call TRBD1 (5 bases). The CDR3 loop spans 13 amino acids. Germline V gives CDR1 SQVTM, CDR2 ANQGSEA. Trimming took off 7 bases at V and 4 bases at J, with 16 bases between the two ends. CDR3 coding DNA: TGCAGCGGATTGGGGGAGTCGGTCACTGAAGCTTTCTTT. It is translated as CSGLGESVTEAFF.

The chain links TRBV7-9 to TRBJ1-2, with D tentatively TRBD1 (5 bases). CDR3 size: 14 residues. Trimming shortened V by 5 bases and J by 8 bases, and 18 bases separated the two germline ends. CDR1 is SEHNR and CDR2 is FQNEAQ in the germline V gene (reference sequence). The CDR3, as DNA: TGTGCCAGCAGCCTCCTCCAGGGAGTGGAGGGCTACACCTTC. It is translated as CASSLLQGVEGYTF.

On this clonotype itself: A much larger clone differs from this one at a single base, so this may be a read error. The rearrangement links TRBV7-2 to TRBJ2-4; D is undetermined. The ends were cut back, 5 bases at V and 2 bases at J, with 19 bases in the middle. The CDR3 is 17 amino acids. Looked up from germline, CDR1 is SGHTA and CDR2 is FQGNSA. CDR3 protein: CASSEGLLPLTKNIQYF. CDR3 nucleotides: TGTGCCAGCAGCGAAGGCTTACTCCCCCTAACCAAAAACATTCAGTACTTC.

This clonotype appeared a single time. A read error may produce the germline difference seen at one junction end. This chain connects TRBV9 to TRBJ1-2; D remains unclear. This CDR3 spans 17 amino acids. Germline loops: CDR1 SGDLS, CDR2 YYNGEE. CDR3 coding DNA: TGTGCCAGCAGCGTAGCGTTAGACGGCAAAGCTAACTATGGCTGCACCTTC. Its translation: CASSVALDGKANYGCTF.

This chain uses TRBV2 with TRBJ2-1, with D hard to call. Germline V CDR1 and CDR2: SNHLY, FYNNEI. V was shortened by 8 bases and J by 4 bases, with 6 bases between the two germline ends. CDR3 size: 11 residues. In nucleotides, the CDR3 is TGTGCCAGCTGCGAGTACAATGAGCAGTTCTTC. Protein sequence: CASCEYNEQFF.

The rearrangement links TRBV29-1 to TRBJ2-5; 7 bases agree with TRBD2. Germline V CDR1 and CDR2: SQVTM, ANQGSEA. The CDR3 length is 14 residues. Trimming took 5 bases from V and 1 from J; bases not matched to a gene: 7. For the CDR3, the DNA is TGCAGCGTTCGGCGGGAGTTAGGCCAAGAGACCCAGTACTTC. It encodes CSVRRELGQETQYF.

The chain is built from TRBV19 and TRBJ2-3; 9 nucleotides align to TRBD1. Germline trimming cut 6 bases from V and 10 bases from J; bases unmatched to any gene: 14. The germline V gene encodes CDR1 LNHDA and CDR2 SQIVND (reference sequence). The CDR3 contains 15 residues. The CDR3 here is CASSPTGTGLSPQYF. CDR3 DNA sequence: TGTGCCAGTAGCCCCACCGGGACAGGGTTATCCCCGCAGTATTTT.